A single sample is the source of the 2 T cell receptor beta chains below, sequenced in a study of cytomegalovirus exposure and HLA in healthy donors. The study ran its PCR with 60 Vbeta and 13 Jbeta primers. Produced via immunoSEQ multiplex PCR; TCRdb's table is partial and in-frame only. The repertoire has some 120,000 clones, approximately 80% of them found once; the top ten carry around 13%. The sequenced sample was PBMCs. The receptors originated from a woman in her 40s in good health and CMV-seropositive.

V usage is TRBV19 and J usage is TRBJ2-1; 7 bases align to TRBD1. CDR1 is LNHDA and CDR2 is SQIVND in the germline V gene (reference sequence). The J segment lost 7 bases and the V segment lost 6 bases, leaving 6 bases of the junction unmatched. The CDR3 contains 13 residues. CDR3 residues: CASSSTGNNEQFF. CDR3 DNA sequence: TGTGCCAGTAGCTCGACAGGGAATAATGAGCAGTTCTTC.

CDR3 DNA sequence: TGTGCCAGCAGTTCGCTCGAGCGGGAGGGCCCCGATCCTAGCACAGATACGCAGTATTTT. Amino acids: CASSSLEREGPDPSTDTQYF. This chain links TRBV27 with TRBJ2-3; 10 nucleotides match TRBD2. Germline-derived CDR1 and CDR2 are MNHEY and SMNVEV (reference sequence). V lost 4 bases to trimming and J lost 0 bases; unmatched junction nucleotides: 16. This CDR3 contains 20 residues.